Presented here are 21 T cell receptor beta chains from one specimen sequenced in a study of shared clonotypes between healthy human individuals. Method: immunoSEQ multiplex PCR; TCRdb's copy keeps in-frame clones and lacks some. The sample holds over 2 million clones, around 93% seen once. Sequenced: naive CD4+ T cells from PBMCs. Subset here: CD45RA+ positively selected. These receptors were taken from a man aged 18 to 30 in good health. Some clones in this sample may be carry-over from other donors' samples.

The table lists this clone with a count of one. CDR3 sequence (DNA): TGTGCCAGCAATCCCCACGGACTAGCGGGAGGGAAAGCCTACAATGAGCAGTTCTTC. Amino acid sequence: CASNPHGLAGGKAYNEQFF. The chain couples TRBV28 to TRBJ2-1; TRBD2 aligns across 15 bases. The CDR3 is 19 amino acids. Germline V gene sequence: CDR1 MDHEN, CDR2 SYDVKM. J lost 2 bases, V lost 7 bases, and 12 bases had no gene match.

J is TRBJ2-3 and V is TRBV5-1, with D tentatively TRBD2 (6 bases). Per the germline V gene, CDR1 is SGHRS and CDR2 is YFSETQ. Trimming pared 9 bases from V and 2 bases from J, leaving 16 bases between. The CDR3 has 14 residues. The CDR3 spells CATKTRSSTDTQYF. Written as DNA, the CDR3 is TGCGCCACCAAGACTAGAAGCTCCACAGATACGCAGTATTTT.

In regard to this clone: At the DNA level, this CDR3 is encoded by other sequences in the same sample as well. The chain uses TRBV2 and TRBJ2-7, with D tentatively TRBD1 (5 bases). The CDR3 runs to 14 residues. The V gene lost 3 bases and the J gene lost 4 bases, with 13 bases spanning the gap. Germline lookup yields CDR1 SNHLY and CDR2 FYNNEI. Here the CDR3 reads CASSDQGDGYEQYF. DNA of the CDR3: TGTGCCAGCAGTGATCAGGGTGATGGGTACGAGCAGTACTTC.

The chain has TRBV5-1 and TRBJ1-1; TRBD1 might be the D (6 bases). The V gene's germline CDR1 is SGHRS and CDR2 YFSETQ. V gave up 0 bases and J gave up 1 base, with 10 bases separating them. The CDR3 consists of 15 residues. CDR3 in amino acids: CASSLAGTKNTEAFF. CDR3 nucleotide sequence: TGCGCCAGCAGCTTGGCCGGGACAAAGAACACTGAAGCTTTCTTT.

To note about this clone: Different DNA sequences within this sample yield the same CDR3. The V and J genes are TRBV6-5 and TRBJ1-5; D possibly corresponds to TRBD1 (6 bases). Germline V gene lookup returns CDR1 MNHEY and CDR2 SVGAGI. The CDR3 spans 13 residues. V was pared by 6 bases and J by 4 bases, with 10 bases between. The chain's CDR3 is CASSYQGNQPQHF. CDR3 DNA sequence: TGTGCCAGCAGCTACCAGGGGAATCAGCCCCAGCATTTT.

In the case of this clone: Other nucleotide sequences from this sample produce the same CDR3. V usage is TRBV30 and J usage is TRBJ1-5; no clear D. Trimming took 2 bases from V and 0 from J, leaving 5 bases between them. The CDR3 length is 13 residues. Germline CDR1 reads GTSNPN; CDR2 reads SVGIG (reference sequence). In DNA, the CDR3 is TGTGCCTGGAGTCCGGATAGCAATCAGCCCCAGCATTTT. This encodes CAWSPDSNQPQHF.

This chain links TRBV18 with TRBJ2-7, with D unclear. The CDR3 loop spans 14 amino acids. Trimming removed 2 bases from V and 3 bases from J, with 11 bases in between. Germline lookup yields CDR1 KGHSH and CDR2 LQKENI. CDR3 coding DNA: TGTGCCAGCTCACCAATGGGCGATAACTACGAGCAGTACTTC. Translation: CASSPMGDNYEQYF. Filled out from reference TRBV18 and TRBJ2-7, the complete variable domain reads NAGVMQNPRHLVRRRGQEARLRCSPMKGHSHVYWYRQLPEEGLKFMVYLQKENIIDESGMPKERFSAEFPKEGPSILRIQQVVRGDSAAYFCASSPMGDNYEQYFGPGTRLTVT.

The rearrangement joins TRBV10-3 to TRBJ1-2; 7 nucleotides match TRBD1. This CDR3 spans 13 amino acids. The V gene's germline CDR1 is ENHRY and CDR2 SYGVKD. In nucleotides, the CDR3 is TGTGCTTACAGGCAGGGGGAAAACTATGGCTACACCTTC. Amino acids: CAYRQGENYGYTF.

V and J are TRBV7-9 and TRBJ2-7; D gene ambiguous. Between the trimmed V and J ends, which lost 5 bases and 0 bases, there was a span of 8 bases. CDR1 is SEHNR, CDR2 FQNEAQ, per germline (reference sequence). The CDR3 spans 13 residues. CDR3 nucleotide sequence: TGTGCCAGCAGCCCCCCGACCTCCTACGAGCAGTACTTC. Translation: CASSPPTSYEQYF.

The chain couples TRBV5-4 to TRBJ1-6, with 7 bases that match TRBD1. Germline loops: CDR1 SGHNT, CDR2 YYREEE (reference sequence). The CDR3 has 15 residues. Unmatched junction bases numbered 5, after V lost 0 bases and J lost 8 bases. The CDR3, as DNA: TGTGCCAGCAGCTTGGAAGGGGGCAGATATTCACCCCTCCACTTT. It codes for CASSLEGGRYSPLHF.

The chain joins TRBV5-4 to TRBJ1-1, with 10 nucleotides matching TRBD1. The CDR3 runs 16 residues. The germline V gene has CDR1 SGHNT and CDR2 YYREEE (reference sequence). The J segment lost 1 base and the V segment lost 4 bases, leaving 7 bases of the junction unmatched. CDR3 sequence: CASSQGQGGPNTEAFF. CDR3 nucleotides: TGTGCCAGCAGCCAAGGACAGGGGGGCCCGAACACTGAAGCTTTCTTT. Looking up the rest from reference TRBV5-4 and TRBJ1-1 gives the full variable domain: ETGVTQSPTHLIKTRGQQVTLRCSSQSGHNTVSWYQQALGQGPQFIFQYYREEENGRGNFPPRFSGLQFPNYSSELNVNALELDDSALYLCASSQGQGGPNTEAFFGQGTRLTVV.

The rearrangement links TRBV7-3 to TRBJ1-2; tentative D call: TRBD1 (5 bases). Germline V lookup: CDR1 SGHTA, CDR2 FQGTGA. The V end lost 5 bases, the J end lost 4 bases, and 14 bases lay between the germline ends. The CDR3 spans 14 residues. The CDR3 DNA sequence: TGTGCCAGCAGCCCACAGCCTGGGACCTATGGCTACACCTTC. This sequence encodes CASSPQPGTYGYTF.

This chain links TRBV7-9 with TRBJ1-3, with 7 bases lining up with TRBD1. The germline CDR1 and CDR2 sequences are SEHNR and FQNEAQ (reference sequence). This CDR3 spans 18 amino acids. The V segment lost 5 bases and the J segment 0 bases; nucleotides outside the gene matches: 13. In DNA, the CDR3 is TGTGCCAGCAGCCGTATACAGGGGCCCCTGAGCTCTGGAAACACCATATATTTT. This translates into CASSRIQGPLSSGNTIYF.

This chain connects TRBV11-2 to TRBJ2-1; 8 bases are shared with TRBD2. V lost 2 bases to trimming and J lost 4 bases; unmatched junction nucleotides: 7. Germline V CDR1 and CDR2: SGHAT, FQNNGV. This CDR3 spans 16 amino acids. CDR3 protein: CASSLISGKGYNEQFF. CDR3 coding DNA: TGTGCCAGCAGCTTAATTAGCGGGAAAGGGTACAATGAGCAGTTCTTC.

The V gene is TRBV7-9, the J gene TRBJ2-3; unclear D gene. The CDR3 totals 16 residues. The germline V and J ends were trimmed by 0 bases and 2 bases, with 12 bases remaining between them. CDR1 is SEHNR, CDR2 FQNEAQ, per germline (reference sequence). The CDR3 sequence: CASSLAPPLYTDTQYF. The DNA of the CDR3 is TGTGCCAGCAGCTTAGCACCCCCTCTTTACACAGATACGCAGTATTTT.

This chain connects TRBV11-2 to TRBJ2-5, with 10 bases matching TRBD2. V trimming: 1 base; J trimming: 7 bases; junction bases outside the gene matches: 9. There are 16 residues in the CDR3. Germline CDR1 is SGHAT and CDR2 is FQNNGV. The CDR3 region is CASSLVLAGAKGTQYF. The CDR3 DNA follows: TGTGCCAGCAGCTTAGTTCTAGCGGGAGCCAAAGGGACCCAGTACTTC.

The rearrangement links TRBV9 to TRBJ1-2; 9 bases fit TRBD1. With V trimmed by 4 bases and J by 8 bases, 9 bases remained unmatched. The CDR3 is made up of 14 amino acids. Per the germline V gene, CDR1 is SGDLS and CDR2 is YYNGEE. DNA for the CDR3: TGTGCCAGCAGCTCTAGGACAGGGGAAAGGGGCTACACCTTC. Translated, it gives CASSSRTGERGYTF.

Only one count was recorded for this clone. The genes are TRBV18 and TRBJ2-4; D ambiguous. Deletions cut 3 bases from V and 9 bases from J, with 18 bases between. The CDR3 contains 15 residues. Germline CDR1 KGHSH, CDR2 LQKENI. CDR3 loop: CASSPLPSKMGIQYF. CDR3 nucleotides: TGTGCCAGCTCACCCCTCCCGTCTAAAATGGGCATTCAGTACTTC.

The chain has TRBV7-9 and TRBJ1-2, with a weak D call TRBD1 (5 bases). V was clipped by 6 bases and J by 0 bases, with 11 bases between them. This CDR3 region has 14 residues. Looked up from germline, CDR1 is SEHNR and CDR2 is FQNEAQ (reference sequence). The DNA for the CDR3 is TGTGCCAGCAGGCACACGGGGGCTAACTATGGCTACACCTTC. Translation: CASRHTGANYGYTF. Using reference TRBV7-9 and TRBJ1-2 for the parts outside the CDR3, the full variable domain is DTGVSQNPRHKITKRGQNVTFRCDPISEHNRLYWYRQTLGQGPEFLTYFQNEAQLEKSRLLSDRFSAERPKGSFSTLEIQRTEQGDSAMYLCASRHTGANYGYTFGSGTRLTVV.

The chain recombines TRBV5-1 with TRBJ2-5; TRBD1 matches at 10 bases. The germline gives CDR1 SGHRS, CDR2 YFSETQ. This CDR3 has 15 residues. J lost 5 bases, V lost 4 bases, and 8 bases had no gene match. CDR3 protein: CASSGTGAPRETQYF. CDR3 coding DNA: TGCGCCAGCAGCGGGACAGGGGCCCCTCGGGAGACCCAGTACTTC.

V is TRBV7-6 and J is TRBJ2-1; tentatively, D is TRBD1 or TRBD2 (6 bases each). The CDR3 sequence is 14 residues long. V lost 5 bases, J lost 4 bases, and 12 bases lay in between. CDR1 is SGHVS and CDR2 is FNYEAQ in the germline V gene. The CDR3 nucleotides read TGTGCCAGCAGCCTAAAGGGGGGTTACAATGAGCAGTTCTTC. Residues: CASSLKGGYNEQFF.